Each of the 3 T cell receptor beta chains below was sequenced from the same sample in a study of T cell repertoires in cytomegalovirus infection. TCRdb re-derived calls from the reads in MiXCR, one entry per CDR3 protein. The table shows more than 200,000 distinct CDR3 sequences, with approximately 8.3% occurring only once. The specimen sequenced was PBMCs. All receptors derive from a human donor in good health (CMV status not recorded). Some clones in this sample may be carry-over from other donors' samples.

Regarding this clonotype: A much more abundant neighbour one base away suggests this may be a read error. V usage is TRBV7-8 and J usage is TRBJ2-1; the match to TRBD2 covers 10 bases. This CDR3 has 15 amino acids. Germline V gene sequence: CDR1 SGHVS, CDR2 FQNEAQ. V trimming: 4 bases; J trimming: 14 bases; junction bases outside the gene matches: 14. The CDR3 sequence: CASSSPGLARGTEFF. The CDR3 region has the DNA TGTGCCAGCAGCTCCCCGGGACTAGCGAGAGGAACGGAGTTCTTC.

DNA of the CDR3: TGTGCCAGCAGTCCTCTTCAGGGGGTAAGCAATCAGCCCCAGCATTTT. This translates into CASSPLQGVSNQPQHF. The V call is TRBV12-3 or TRBV12-4, the J call TRBJ1-5; 7 bases agree with TRBD1. The V segment lost 5 bases and the J segment 1 base; nucleotides outside the gene matches: 8. This CDR3 is 16 amino acids long.

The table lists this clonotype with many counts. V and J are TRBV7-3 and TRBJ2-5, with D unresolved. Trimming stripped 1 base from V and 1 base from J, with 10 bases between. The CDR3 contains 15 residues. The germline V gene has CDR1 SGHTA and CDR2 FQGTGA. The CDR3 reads CASSLSSNRQETQYF. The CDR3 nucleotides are TGTGCCAGCAGCTTAAGTTCAAACCGCCAAGAGACCCAGTACTTC.